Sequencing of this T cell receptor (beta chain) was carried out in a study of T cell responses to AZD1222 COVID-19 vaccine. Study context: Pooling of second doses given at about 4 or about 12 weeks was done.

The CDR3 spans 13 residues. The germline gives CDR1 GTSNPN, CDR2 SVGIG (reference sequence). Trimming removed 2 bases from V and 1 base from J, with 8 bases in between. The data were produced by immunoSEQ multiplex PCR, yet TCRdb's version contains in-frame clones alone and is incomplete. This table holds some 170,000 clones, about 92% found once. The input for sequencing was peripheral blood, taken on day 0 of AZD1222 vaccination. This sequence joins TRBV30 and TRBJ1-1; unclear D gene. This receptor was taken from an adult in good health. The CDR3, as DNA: TGTGCCTGGAGTATCGGAGGGAACACTGAAGCTTTCTTT. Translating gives CAWSIGGNTEAFF.